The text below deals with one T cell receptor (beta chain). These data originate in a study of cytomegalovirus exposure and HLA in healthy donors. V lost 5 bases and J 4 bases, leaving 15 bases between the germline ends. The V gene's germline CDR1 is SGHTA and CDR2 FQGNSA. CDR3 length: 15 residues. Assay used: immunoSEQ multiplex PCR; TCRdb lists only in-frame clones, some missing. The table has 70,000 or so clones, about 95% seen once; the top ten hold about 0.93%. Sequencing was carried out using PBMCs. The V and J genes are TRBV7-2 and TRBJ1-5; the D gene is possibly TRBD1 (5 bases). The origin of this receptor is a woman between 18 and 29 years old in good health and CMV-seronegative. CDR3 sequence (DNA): TGTGCCAGCAGCCCGGGGGTAAGCGGGAATCAGCCCCAGCATTTT. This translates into CASSPGVSGNQPQHF.